The source of this T cell receptor (beta chain) is a study of shared clonotypes between healthy human individuals. Only in-frame clones appear in the TCRdb table, and some are missing; sequencing was by immunoSEQ multiplex PCR. The table lists some 1 million clones, 65% to 80% of them singletons. This clone was observed at least ten times. Its antigen is not identified. The same CDR3 arises from other DNA sequences in this sample as well. Study-level findings and limits: Naive subsets tended to show greater estimated richness than memory subsets. Clonotypes shared by all four sorted-subset donors had higher generation probabilities than non-shared clonotypes. It was observed that approximately 5% of naive CD4 clonotypes were shared across a handful of donors.

Germline lookup yields CDR1 SGHDT and CDR2 YYEEEE. The V end was cut by 0 bases, the J end by 5 bases, with 8 bases between. This CDR3 is built from 13 residues. The source of this sequence is a man aged 18 to 29 in good health. V and J are TRBV5-6 and TRBJ2-5; D remains ambiguous. Material: memory CD4+ T cells sorted from blood. The sample's subset: CD45RA-negative fraction. CDR3 coding DNA: TGTGCCAGCAGCTTGGGATCGACGGAGACCCAGTACTTC. Amino acid sequence: CASSLGSTETQYF.